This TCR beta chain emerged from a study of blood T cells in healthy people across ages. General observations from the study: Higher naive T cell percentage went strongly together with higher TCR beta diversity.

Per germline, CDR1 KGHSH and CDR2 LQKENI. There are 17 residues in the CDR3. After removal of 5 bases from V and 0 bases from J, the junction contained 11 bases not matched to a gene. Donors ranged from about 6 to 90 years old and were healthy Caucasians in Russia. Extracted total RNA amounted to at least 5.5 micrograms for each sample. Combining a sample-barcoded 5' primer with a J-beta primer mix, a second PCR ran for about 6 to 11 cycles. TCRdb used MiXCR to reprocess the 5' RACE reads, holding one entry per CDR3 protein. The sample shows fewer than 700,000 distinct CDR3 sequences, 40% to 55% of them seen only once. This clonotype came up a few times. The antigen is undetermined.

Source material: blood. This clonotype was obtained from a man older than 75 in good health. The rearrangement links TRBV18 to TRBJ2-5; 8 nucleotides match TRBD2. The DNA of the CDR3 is TGTGCCAGCTCATCGTTCGGCCCTAGCGGGTACCAAGAGACCCAGTACTTC. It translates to CASSSFGPSGYQETQYF.